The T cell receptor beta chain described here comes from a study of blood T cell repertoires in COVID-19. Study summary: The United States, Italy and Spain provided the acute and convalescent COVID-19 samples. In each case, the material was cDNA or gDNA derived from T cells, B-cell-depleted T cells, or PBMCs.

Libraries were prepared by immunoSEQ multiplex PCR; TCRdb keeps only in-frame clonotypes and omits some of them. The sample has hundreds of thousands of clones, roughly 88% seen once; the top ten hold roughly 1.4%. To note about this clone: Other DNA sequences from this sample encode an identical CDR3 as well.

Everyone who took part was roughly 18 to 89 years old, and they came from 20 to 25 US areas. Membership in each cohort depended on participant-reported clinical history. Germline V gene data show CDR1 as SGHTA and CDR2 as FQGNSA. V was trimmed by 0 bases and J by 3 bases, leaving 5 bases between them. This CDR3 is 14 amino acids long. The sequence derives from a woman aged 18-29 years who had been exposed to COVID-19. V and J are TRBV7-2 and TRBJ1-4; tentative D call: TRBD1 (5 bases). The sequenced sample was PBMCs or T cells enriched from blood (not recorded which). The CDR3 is CASSLAGANEKLFF. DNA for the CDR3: TGTGCCAGCAGCTTAGCAGGGGCTAATGAAAAACTGTTTTTT.